One and the same sample provided the 13 T cell receptor beta chains below, sequenced in a study of cytotoxic CD8 clonotypes in ibrutinib-treated CLL. TCRdb's table, derived via immunoSEQ multiplex PCR, lists solely in-frame clones and lacks some. The data hold 30,000 to 40,000 clones, with over 70% observed a single time. The sequenced sample was PBMCs, obtained at disease progression, from a patient treated with ibrutinib. These receptors were taken from a human donor with chronic lymphocytic leukemia.

The chain has TRBV6-4 and TRBJ1-5; 7 bases fit TRBD1. Looked up from germline, CDR1 is MRHNA and CDR2 is SNTAGT. CDR3 length: 13 amino acids. The V and J ends lost 8 bases and 6 bases, in that order; junction bases with no gene match: 7. Written as DNA, the CDR3 is TGTGCCAGCGCCCTGACAGGGACTCAGCCCCAGCATTTT. This encodes CASALTGTQPQHF.

This chain uses TRBV28 with TRBJ1-1; the match to TRBD1 covers 10 bases. Germline values: CDR1 MDHEN, CDR2 SYDVKM. Trimming cost V 5 bases and J 4 bases; bases outside gene matches: 4. This CDR3 has 14 residues. This CDR3 reads CASSRDRGSTEAFF. The DNA for the CDR3 is TGTGCCAGCAGTCGGGACAGGGGTTCCACTGAAGCTTTCTTT. The whole variable domain, remainder taken from reference TRBV28 and TRBJ1-1, is DVKVTQSSRYLVKRTGEKVFLECVQDMDHENMFWYRQDPGLGLRLIYFSYDVKMKEKGDIPEGYSVSREKKERFSLILESASTNQTSMYLCASSRDRGSTEAFFGQGTRLTVV.

This clone ranks as large. This chain links TRBV27 with TRBJ1-1, with D tentatively TRBD1 (6 bases). V was cut by 5 bases and J by 11 bases, with 18 bases left in between. The CDR3 is 13 amino acids. Germline loops: CDR1 MNHEY, CDR2 SMNVEV (reference sequence). CDR3 protein: CASSLNPGHGAFF. The CDR3 region has the DNA TGTGCCAGCAGTCTCAATCCGGGACACGGGGCTTTCTTT.

The chain couples TRBV29-1 to TRBJ1-2, with 8 bases matching TRBD1. The germline V gene encodes CDR1 SQVTM and CDR2 ANQGSEA. The CDR3 is 14 amino acids. V was clipped by 6 bases and J by 7 bases; unmatched bases: 13. In nucleotides, the CDR3 is TGCAGCGTAGCAGGACAGGGACCTTCGGGTGGCTACACCTTC. This translates into CSVAGQGPSGGYTF.

The chain has TRBV13 and TRBJ2-2; perhaps D is TRBD1 or TRBD2 (5 bases each). V was cut by 5 bases and J by 7 bases, with 17 bases left in between. CDR1 is PRHDT and CDR2 is FYEKMQ in the germline V gene (reference sequence). The length of the CDR3 is 15 residues. CDR3: CASSPSGTAGGELFF. The DNA of the CDR3 is TGTGCCAGCAGCCCTTCCGGGACCGCCGGCGGGGAGCTGTTTTTT. Supplemented by reference TRBV13 and TRBJ2-2, the full variable domain reads AAGVIQSPRHLIKEKRETATLKCYPIPRHDTVYWYQQGPGQDPQFLISFYEKMQSDKGSIPDRFSAQQFSDYHSELNMSSLELGDSALYFCASSPSGTAGGELFFGEGSRLTVL.

This clone was counted between two and nine times. The rearrangement links TRBV5-4 to TRBJ2-7, with 11 bases fitting TRBD1. CDR3 length equals 15 residues. Per germline, CDR1 SGHNT and CDR2 YYREEE (reference sequence). V shed 3 bases, J shed 2 bases, and the junction held 4 bases outside the gene matches. CDR3 coding DNA: TGTGCCAGCAGCTCCCGGGACAGGGGGACCTACGAGCAGTACTTC. Translating gives CASSSRDRGTYEQYF.

The chain combines TRBV2 with TRBJ2-2, with 7 bases matching TRBD1. V gave up 4 bases and J gave up 1 base; unmatched junction bases: 3. This CDR3 region has 15 residues. From germline, CDR1 is SNHLY and CDR2 FYNNEI. CDR3: CASSARTGNTGELFF. In DNA form, the CDR3 reads TGTGCCAGCAGTGCCCGGACAGGGAACACCGGGGAGCTGTTTTTT.

This clone has just a few counts. The rearrangement links TRBV27 to TRBJ2-3; TRBD1 agrees at 8 bases. Germline V gene sequence: CDR1 MNHEY, CDR2 SMNVEV (reference sequence). This CDR3 is built from 16 residues. Trimming at V came to 2 bases and at J to 6 bases, leaving 10 bases not matched to a gene. CDR3 DNA: TGTGCCAGCAGTTTAGGGACAGGCAAGACCGGGGATACGCAGTATTTT. Its translation is CASSLGTGKTGDTQYF.

The chain couples TRBV9 to TRBJ1-6, with a weak D call TRBD1 (5 bases). This CDR3 comprises 14 residues. The V and J ends lost 3 bases and 7 bases respectively, with 11 bases between them. Germline V lookup: CDR1 SGDLS, CDR2 YYNGEE. The CDR3 DNA reads TGTGCCAGCAGCGCACAGGTCCCAAATTCACCCCTCCACTTT. It encodes CASSAQVPNSPLHF.

This clone was seen once. This chain links TRBV4-1 with TRBJ2-7, with a tentative D call TRBD1 (6 bases). The CDR3 consists of 14 residues. Germline V gene lookup returns CDR1 MGHRA and CDR2 YSYEKL. Trimming took off 5 bases at V and 1 base at J, with 12 bases between the two ends. The CDR3 nucleotides read TGCGCCAGCAGCAACCGGGACACATCCTACGAGCAGTACTTC. As protein: CASSNRDTSYEQYF.

The J gene is TRBJ1-1, the V gene TRBV14; D perhaps matches TRBD1 (6 bases). CDR1 is SGHDN, CDR2 FVKESK, per germline. CDR3 length equals 15 residues. The V and J ends lost 0 bases and 5 bases respectively, with 13 bases between them. Here the CDR3 DNA reads TGTGCCAGCAGCCAAGATAGGGCTAGGGGGACTGAAGCTTTCTTT. Translated, it gives CASSQDRARGTEAFF.

The genes are TRBV7-8 and TRBJ2-1; D possibly matches TRBD1 or TRBD2 (6 bases each). Germline V CDR1 and CDR2: SGHVS, FQNEAQ. The CDR3 has 15 residues. The V end was cut by 4 bases, the J end by 9 bases, with 19 bases between. CDR3 in amino acids: CASSSGGTLKGEQFF. In DNA, the CDR3 is TGTGCCAGCAGCTCCGGGGGCACCCTTAAGGGTGAGCAGTTCTTC.

This clone was found a few times. The chain uses TRBV7-9 and TRBJ1-2; the D is unclear. CDR1 and CDR2 (germline): SEHNR, FQNEAQ (reference sequence). Trimming shortened V by 7 bases and J by 5 bases, and 17 bases separated the two germline ends. CDR3 length: 14 amino acids. The CDR3 here is CASTRPPDDYGYTF. CDR3 bases: TGTGCCAGCACCCGACCCCCAGACGATTATGGCTACACCTTC.